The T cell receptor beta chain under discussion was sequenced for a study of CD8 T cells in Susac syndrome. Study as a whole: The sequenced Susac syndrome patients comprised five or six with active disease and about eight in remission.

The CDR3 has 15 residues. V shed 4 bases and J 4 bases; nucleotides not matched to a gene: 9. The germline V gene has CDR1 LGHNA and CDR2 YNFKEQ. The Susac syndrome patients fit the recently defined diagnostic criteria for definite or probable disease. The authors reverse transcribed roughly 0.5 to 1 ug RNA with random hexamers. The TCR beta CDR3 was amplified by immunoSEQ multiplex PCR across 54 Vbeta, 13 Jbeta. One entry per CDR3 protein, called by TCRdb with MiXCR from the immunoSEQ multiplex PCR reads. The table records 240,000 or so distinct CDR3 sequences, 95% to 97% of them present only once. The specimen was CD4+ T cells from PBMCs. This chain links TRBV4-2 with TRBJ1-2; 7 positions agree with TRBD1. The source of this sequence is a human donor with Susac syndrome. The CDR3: CASSPLETGTYGYTF. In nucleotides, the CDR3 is TGTGCCAGCAGCCCACTGGAGACAGGGACCTATGGCTACACCTTC.